This is a list of T cell receptor beta chains from one sample in a study of cytomegalovirus exposure and HLA in healthy donors. The assay was immunoSEQ multiplex PCR, and TCRdb's table has in-frame clones only and misses some. The sample records about 200,000 clones, 84% being singletons. Sequenced: PBMCs. Source of these receptors: a woman younger than 45 in good health and CMV-seropositive. Both conserved end residues are part of each CDR3. The D gene is left open where the match is weak. Size values are once, few and many counts, or a class for expanded clones, and some rows have none.

TRBD2	TRBV6-5	-	TRBJ2-5	CASRSSGSRKTQYF	TGTGCCAGCAGGTCTAGCGGGAGTAGGAAGACCCAGTACTTC
-	TRBV9	-	TRBJ1-5	CASSVGGESNQPQHF	TGTGCCAGCAGCGTAGGCGGGGAGAGCAATCAGCCCCAGCATTTT
-	TRBV5-8	-	TRBJ2-1	CASRRGPVVYNEQFF	TGTGCCAGCAGGCGGGGGCCAGTGGTTTACAATGAGCAGTTCTTC
TRBD1	TRBV9	-	TRBJ2-4	CASSRGQGIGLSKNIQYF	TGTGCCAGCAGCCGGGGACAGGGGATCGGATTATCCAAAAACATTCAGTACTTC
-	TRBV6-1	-	TRBJ1-2	CASSESGRTTGYTF	TGTGCCAGCAGTGAAAGCGGCAGAACAACGGGCTACACCTTC
TRBD1	TRBV27	-	TRBJ1-1	CASKIGQGIYTEAFF	TGTGCCAGCAAAATAGGACAGGGAATTTACACTGAAGCTTTCTTT
-	TRBV5-1	-	TRBJ2-7	CASAERSSYEQYF	TGCGCCAGTGCTGAGAGGAGCTCCTACGAGCAGTACTTC
TRBD1	TRBV6-5	-	TRBJ1-1	CASSPYGQGRTEAFF	TGTGCCAGCAGCCCCTATGGACAGGGGAGGACTGAAGCTTTCTTT
TRBD1	TRBV6-1	-	TRBJ1-3	CASSTGGSGNTIYF	TGTGCCAGCAGCACAGGGGGCTCTGGAAACACCATATATTTT
-	TRBV6-5	-	TRBJ2-2	CASSYVGVNTGELFF	TGTGCCAGCAGTTACGTAGGGGTGAACACCGGGGAGCTGTTTTTT
-	TRBV18	-	TRBJ1-1	CASSPPTGGSTEAFF	TGTGCCAGCTCACCACCTACGGGGGGCAGCACTGAAGCTTTCTTT
TRBD1	TRBV5-1	few	TRBJ2-7	CASSPGTGGDEQYF	TGCGCCAGCAGCCCGGGGACAGGGGGAGACGAGCAGTACTTC
TRBD2	TRBV19	-	TRBJ2-7	CASSWTSGRAYEQYF	TGTGCCAGTAGCTGGACTAGCGGGAGGGCCTACGAGCAGTACTTC
-	TRBV19	-	TRBJ2-2	CASSNLLRGNTGELFF	TGTGCCAGTAGTAACCTCCTCAGGGGGAACACCGGGGAGCTGTTTTTT
-	TRBV28	-	TRBJ1-5	CASRTSFNQPQHF	TGTGCCAGCAGAACCAGTTTCAATCAGCCCCAGCATTTT
-	TRBV6-1	-	TRBJ2-2	CASSELTPNTGELFF	TGTGCCAGCAGTGAACTCACTCCGAACACCGGGGAGCTGTTTTTT
-	TRBV5-1	-	TRBJ1-1	CASSLAQSDTEAFF	TGCGCCAGCAGCTTGGCACAGTCGGACACTGAAGCTTTCTTT
-	TRBV11-2	-	TRBJ2-1	CASSRGASLGNEQFF	TGTGCCAGCAGCCGTGGGGCCTCCCTGGGGAATGAGCAGTTCTTC
-	TRBV29-1	-	TRBJ1-1	CSAREAFF	TGCAGCGCCCGGGAAGCTTTCTTT
TRBD1	TRBV27	few	TRBJ2-2	CASSRGQGRTGELFF	TGTGCCAGCAGCCGGGGACAGGGTAGGACCGGGGAGCTGTTTTTT
TRBD2	TRBV11-1	-	TRBJ2-1	CASSSRLAGSNEQFF	TGTGCCAGCAGCTCCCGACTAGCGGGAAGCAATGAGCAGTTCTTC
-	TRBV5-5	once	TRBJ1-4	CASSSTPNTGLNEKLFF	TGTGCCAGCAGCTCAACCCCGAACACAGGGTTGAATGAAAAACTGTTTTTT
-	TRBV10-3	few	TRBJ1-1	CAISEETGKAFF	TGTGCCATCAGTGAGGAGACAGGAAAAGCTTTCTTT
TRBD1	TRBV2	few	TRBJ1-5	CASRYQGEQPQHF	TGTGCCAGCAGATACCAGGGGGAACAGCCCCAGCATTTT
-	TRBV5-6	-	TRBJ1-4	CASTEFGGEKLFF	TGTGCCAGCACCGAGTTCGGAGGTGAAAAACTGTTTTTT